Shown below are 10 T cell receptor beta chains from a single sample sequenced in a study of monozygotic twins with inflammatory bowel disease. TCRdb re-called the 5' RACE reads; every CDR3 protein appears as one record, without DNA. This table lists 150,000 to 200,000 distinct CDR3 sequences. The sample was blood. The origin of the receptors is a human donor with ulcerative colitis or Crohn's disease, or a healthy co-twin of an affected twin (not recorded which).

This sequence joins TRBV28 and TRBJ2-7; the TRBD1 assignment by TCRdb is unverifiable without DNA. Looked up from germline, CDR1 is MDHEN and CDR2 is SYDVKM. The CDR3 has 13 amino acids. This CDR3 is CASRTGITYEQYF. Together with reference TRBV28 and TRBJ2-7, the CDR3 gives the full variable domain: DVKVTQSSRYLVKRTGEKVFLECVQDMDHENMFWYRQDPGLGLRLIYFSYDVKMKEKGDIPEGYSVSREKKERFSLILESASTNQTSMYLCASRTGITYEQYFGPGTRLTVT.

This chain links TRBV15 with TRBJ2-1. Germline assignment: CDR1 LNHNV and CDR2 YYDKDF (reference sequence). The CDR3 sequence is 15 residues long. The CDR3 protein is CATSGHRGSNNEQFF.

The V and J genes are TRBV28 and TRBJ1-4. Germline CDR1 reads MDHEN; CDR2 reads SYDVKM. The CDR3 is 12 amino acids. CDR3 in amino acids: CASSRGGEKLFF.

CDR3 in amino acids: CASSLQGREQYF. The chain joins TRBV28 to TRBJ2-7; the D gene TCRdb calls, TRBD1, cannot be checked with no DNA. In germline, CDR1 is MDHEN, CDR2 SYDVKM. This CDR3 contains 12 residues.

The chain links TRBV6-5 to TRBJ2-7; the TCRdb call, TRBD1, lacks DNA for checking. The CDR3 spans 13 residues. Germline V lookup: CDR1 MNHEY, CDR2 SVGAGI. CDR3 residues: CASSNDRMYEQYF.

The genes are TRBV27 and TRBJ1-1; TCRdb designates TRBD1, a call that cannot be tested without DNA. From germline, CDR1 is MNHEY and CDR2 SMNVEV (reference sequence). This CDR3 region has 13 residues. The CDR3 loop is CASRAGQGKGAFF.

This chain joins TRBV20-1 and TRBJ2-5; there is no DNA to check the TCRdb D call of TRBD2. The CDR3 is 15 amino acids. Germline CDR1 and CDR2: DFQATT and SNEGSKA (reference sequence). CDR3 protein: CSVIWTSGYQETQYF.

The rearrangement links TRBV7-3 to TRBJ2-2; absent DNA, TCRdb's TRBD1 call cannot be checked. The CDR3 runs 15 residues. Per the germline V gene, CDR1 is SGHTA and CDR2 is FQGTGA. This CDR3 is CASSVSNANTGELFF.

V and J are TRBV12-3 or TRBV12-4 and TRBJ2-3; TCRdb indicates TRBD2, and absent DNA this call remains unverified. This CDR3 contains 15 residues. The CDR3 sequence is CASSGMTGGTDTQYF.

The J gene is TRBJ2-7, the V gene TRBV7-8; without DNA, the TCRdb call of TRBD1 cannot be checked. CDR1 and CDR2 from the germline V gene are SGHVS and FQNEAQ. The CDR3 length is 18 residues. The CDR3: CASSFRNQGTGGSYEQYF.